What follows describes a single T cell receptor beta chain. No antigen is known for it. This sample is part of a study of identifying expanded T cells in peripheral blood. CDR1 and CDR2 (germline): MDHEN, SYDVKM. The CDR3 is 12 amino acids. The germline V and J ends were trimmed by 3 bases and 11 bases, with 11 bases remaining between them. Study-wide results and caveats: Clone count variance between roughly 2-week samples rose with total template count.

Method: immunoSEQ multiplex PCR; TCRdb's copy keeps in-frame clones and lacks some. Of fewer than 85,000 clones in the sample, 89% were seen once. Healthy donors had no documented immune events, such as infections, while sampled. The clonotype comes from a person between 18 and 70 years old in good health. This chain joins TRBV28 and TRBJ1-3; D remains unclear. What was sequenced was blood. CDR3 loop: CASSFVGLPIYF. The CDR3 nucleotides are TGTGCCAGCAGTTTTGTAGGCCTTCCCATATATTTT.